This TCR beta chain came from a study of OX40 agonist ivuxolimab in advanced cancers. Trimming cost V 5 bases and J 2 bases, with 6 bases left between them. CDR3 length equals 12 residues. Germline V gives CDR1 MNHEY, CDR2 SMNVEV (reference sequence). Measured with immunoSEQ multiplex PCR; TCRdb has only the in-frame clones, and not every one. The sample includes 8,500 to 14,000 clones, about 82% seen only once; the top ten take roughly a tenth. This receptor was identified in an adult with an advanced solid tumor such as melanoma, head and neck, liver or kidney cancer. The genes are TRBV27 and TRBJ1-2; D is uncertain. Material: CD4+ or CD8+ T cells sorted from blood, obtained in a trial of the OX40 agonist ivuxolimab. The CDR3 loop reads CASSRENYGYTF. CDR3 sequence (DNA): TGTGCCAGCAGTCGGGAGAACTATGGCTACACCTTC.